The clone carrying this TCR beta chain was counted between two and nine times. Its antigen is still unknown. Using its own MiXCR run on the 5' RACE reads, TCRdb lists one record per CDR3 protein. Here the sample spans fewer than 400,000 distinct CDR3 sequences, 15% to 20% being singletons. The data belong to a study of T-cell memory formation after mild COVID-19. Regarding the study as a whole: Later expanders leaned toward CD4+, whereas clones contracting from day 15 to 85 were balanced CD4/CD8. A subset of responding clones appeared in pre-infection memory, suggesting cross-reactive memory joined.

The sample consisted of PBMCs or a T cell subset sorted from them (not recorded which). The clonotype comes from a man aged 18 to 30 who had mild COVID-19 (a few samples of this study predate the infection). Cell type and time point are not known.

DNA of the CDR3: TGTGCCAGCAGCCAAGTGGGCGAGGCCTACGAGCAGTACTTC. Its protein product is CASSQVGEAYEQYF. The rearrangement uses TRBV4-2 and TRBJ2-7; D gene uncertain. Germline V gives CDR1 LGHNA, CDR2 YNFKEQ. The CDR3 spans 14 residues. V was trimmed by 1 base and J by 2 bases, leaving 9 bases between them.